This T cell receptor beta chain came from a study of blood T cell repertoires in COVID-19. For the study at large: Samples representing acute and convalescent COVID-19 were sourced from the United States, Italy and Spain.

Per the original methods: Reference gene primers were amplified, and this amplification served to estimate nucleated cell counts. Produced via immunoSEQ multiplex PCR; TCRdb's table is partial and in-frame only. D and trimming come from the DNA, and the V and J calls and clone size come from that table. The sample has hundreds of thousands of clones; more than 75% are singletons. All recovered Cohort 3 donors got two negative PCRs, got clearance, or saw symptom resolution. With 1 base removed from V and 6 bases from J, the gap between germline ends came to 16 bases. This CDR3 contains 16 residues. Germline V gene data show CDR1 as SGHNT and CDR2 as YENEEA.

The V call is TRBV11-3, the J call TRBJ2-1; the D gene is possibly TRBD1 (5 bases). This clonotype originated in a woman aged 45-65 years who had recovered from COVID-19. Sequencing was carried out using PBMCs or T cells enriched from blood (not recorded which). The CDR3, as DNA: TGTGCCAGCAGCTTAGGGGGCAGGGAAGGCTCCAATGAGCAGTTCTTC. It codes for CASSLGGREGSNEQFF.